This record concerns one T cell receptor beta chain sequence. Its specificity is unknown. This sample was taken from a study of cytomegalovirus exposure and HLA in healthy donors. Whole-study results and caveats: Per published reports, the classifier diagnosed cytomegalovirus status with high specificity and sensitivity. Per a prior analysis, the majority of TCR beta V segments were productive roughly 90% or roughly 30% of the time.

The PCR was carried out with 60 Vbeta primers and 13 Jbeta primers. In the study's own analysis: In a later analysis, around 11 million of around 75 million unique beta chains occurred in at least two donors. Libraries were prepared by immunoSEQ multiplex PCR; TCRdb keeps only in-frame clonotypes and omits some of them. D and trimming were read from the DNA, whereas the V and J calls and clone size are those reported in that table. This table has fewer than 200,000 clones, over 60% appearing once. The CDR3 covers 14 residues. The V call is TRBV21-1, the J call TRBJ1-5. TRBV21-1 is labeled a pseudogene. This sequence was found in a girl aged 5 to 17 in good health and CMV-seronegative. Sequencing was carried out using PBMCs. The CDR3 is CASSMRRGNQPQHF. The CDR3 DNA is TGTGCCAGCAGCATGAGGAGGGGCAATCAGCCCCAGCATTTT.